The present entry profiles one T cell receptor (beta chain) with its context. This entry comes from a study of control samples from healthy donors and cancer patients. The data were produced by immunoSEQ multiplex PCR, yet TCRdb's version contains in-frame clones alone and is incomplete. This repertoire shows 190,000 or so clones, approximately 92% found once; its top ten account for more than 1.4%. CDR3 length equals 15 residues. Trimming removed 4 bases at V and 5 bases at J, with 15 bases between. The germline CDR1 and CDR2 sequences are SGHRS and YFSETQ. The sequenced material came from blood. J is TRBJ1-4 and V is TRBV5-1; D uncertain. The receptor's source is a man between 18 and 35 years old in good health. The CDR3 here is CASSRGNAGNEKLFF. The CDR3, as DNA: TGCGCCAGCAGCCGAGGAAATGCTGGGAATGAAAAACTGTTTTTT.